This T cell receptor (beta chain) was captured by sequencing in a study of monozygotic twins with cystic fibrosis. Study in general: Roughly 3 micrograms of fragmented DNA underwent approximately 15 PCR cycles for library preparation. The study's findings and limits: V usage most resembled the co-twin in 13 of 16 pairs. Monozygotic CF twins shared more identical nucleotide clonotypes than unrelated patients. Low clonality (median about 0.0095) suggested a mostly naive repertoire.

The repertoire was sequenced with immunoSEQ multiplex PCR; TCRdb's copy has only in-frame clones and lacks some. Of just under 20,000 clones listed, about 90% are singletons. Of note for this clone: Its specificity is not known.

CDR1 is SGHNT and CDR2 is YYREEE in the germline V gene (reference sequence). The CDR3 is 16 residues long. Trimming shortened V by 3 bases and J by 0 bases, and 13 bases separated the two germline ends. Sequencing was carried out using blood. The receptor's source is a girl aged 2 to 10 with cystic fibrosis. The chain couples TRBV5-4 to TRBJ2-1; TRBD1 or TRBD2 may be the D gene (7 bases each). The CDR3: CASSSQGGSSYNEQFF. The CDR3 DNA sequence: TGTGCCAGCAGCTCCCAGGGGGGGAGCTCCTACAATGAGCAGTTCTTC.